These 20 T cell receptor beta chains came from one sample sequenced in a study of T cell repertoires in cytomegalovirus infection. Using its own MiXCR run on the reads, TCRdb lists one record per CDR3 protein. This sample has 35,000 to 55,000 distinct CDR3 sequences, with roughly 18% found just once. Which antigens these TCRs recognize remains unknown. Sequencing was performed on CD8+ T cells from cultured PBMCs, taken from culture after CMV antigen stimulation. The receptors stem from a human donor in good health (CMV status not recorded). Some clones in this sample may be carry-over from other donors' samples.

This sequence joins TRBV23-1 and TRBJ2-1; possibly TRBD2 for D (6 bases). TRBV23-1 is an open reading frame whose function is uncertain. This CDR3 contains 15 residues. With 0 bases removed from V and 5 bases from J, the gap between germline ends came to 11 bases. The CDR3 coding sequence is TGCGCCAGCAGTCAATCGTCGAGGACTAACAATGAGCAGTTCTTC. Translating it yields CASSQSSRTNNEQFF.

Note on this clonotype: At one of its ends the junction is not consistent with the germline gene, which may arise from a read error. The chain uses TRBV27 and TRBJ1-2; D may be TRBD1 (5 bases). The CDR3 is 14 residues long. The germline V gene encodes CDR1 MNHEY and CDR2 SMNVEV (reference sequence). The CDR3 here is CVSIPRGGDYGYTF. DNA for the CDR3: TGTGTCAGCATCCCACGGGGGGGGGACTATGGCTACACCTTC.

This clonotype was picked up many times. The chain combines TRBV5-1 with TRBJ2-1; the match to TRBD2 covers 7 bases. Germline V CDR1 and CDR2: SGHRS, YFSETQ. The CDR3 loop spans 17 amino acids. The J segment lost 9 bases and the V segment lost 1 base, leaving 16 bases of the junction unmatched. CDR3 in amino acids: CASSLSLDSYQRGEQFF. DNA of the CDR3: TGCGCCAGCAGCTTGTCGCTAGACAGCTACCAGCGGGGTGAGCAGTTCTTC.

The chain combines TRBV19 with TRBJ1-2, with TRBD1 as a possible D gene (5 bases). The CDR3 is 15 residues long. CDR1 and CDR2 from the germline V gene are LNHDA and SQIVND (reference sequence). V dropped 7 bases and J dropped 4 bases, with 19 bases sitting between them. CDR3 sequence (DNA): TGTGCCAGTACCCCCGCCGCGGGGACTAGCTATGGCTACACCTTC. This sequence encodes CASTPAAGTSYGYTF.

This clonotype was counted ten times or more. V gene TRBV19 combines with J gene TRBJ2-7; D ambiguous. Germline values: CDR1 LNHDA, CDR2 SQIVND (reference sequence). The ends were cut back, 3 bases at V and 0 bases at J, with 12 bases in the middle. This CDR3 spans 15 amino acids. For the CDR3, the DNA is TGTGCCAGTAGTATTTTTGTCGACTCCTCCTACGAGCAGTACTTC. Protein: CASSIFVDSSYEQYF.

The chain links TRBV27 to TRBJ2-2; D is possibly TRBD1 or TRBD2 (5 bases each). Germline V gene lookup returns CDR1 MNHEY and CDR2 SMNVEV (reference sequence). Deletions cut 8 bases from V and 5 bases from J, with 9 bases between. The CDR3 extends over 12 amino acids. The DNA for the CDR3 is TGTGCCAGCGGCGAGGGGACCGGGGAGCTGTTTTTT. It translates to CASGEGTGELFF.

This clonotype was recorded many times. The chain recombines TRBV12-3 or TRBV12-4 with TRBJ2-7; 9 bases align to TRBD2. V gave up 6 bases and J gave up 2 bases; unmatched junction bases: 8. The CDR3 is made up of 15 amino acids. Here the CDR3 reads CASSYSGGRAYEQYF. CDR3 in DNA: TGTGCCAGCAGCTATAGTGGCGGGAGGGCCTACGAGCAGTACTTC.

This clonotype was detected ten times or more. V gene TRBV5-1 combines with J gene TRBJ2-2; 8 bases line up with TRBD1. V shed 4 bases and J 6 bases; nucleotides not matched to a gene: 8. The V gene's germline CDR1 is SGHRS and CDR2 YFSETQ. This CDR3 has 15 amino acids. The CDR3 here is CASSPWTGLAGELFF. In DNA, the CDR3 is TGCGCCAGCAGCCCCTGGACAGGGTTGGCCGGGGAGCTGTTTTTT.

This clonotype was observed many times. No DNA is shown, since the ends of the CDR3 on it are uncertain; the CDR3 is the one TCRdb lists. This chain connects TRBV7-9 to TRBJ1-1. The CDR3 adds up to 17 amino acids, both ends counted. The germline V gene encodes CDR1 SEHNR and CDR2 FQNEAQ (reference sequence). The CDR3 loop is CASSRPFGSAMNTEAFF.

At least ten counts were recorded for this clonotype. This rearrangement joins TRBV12-3 or TRBV12-4 to TRBJ2-1; 7 nucleotides agree with TRBD2. The ends lost 4 bases at V and 8 bases at J; junction bases unmatched: 5. The length of the CDR3 is 13 residues. The CDR3 sequence: CASSWEGMHEQFF. The CDR3 coding sequence is TGTGCCAGCAGTTGGGAGGGGATGCATGAGCAGTTCTTC.

By share, this clonotype counts as medium-sized (0.01 to 0.1%). This sequence joins TRBV7-8 and TRBJ2-3; no firm D call. This CDR3 contains 14 residues. Trimming pared 2 bases from V and 2 bases from J, leaving 8 bases between. The germline V gene encodes CDR1 SGHVS and CDR2 FQNEAQ. The CDR3, as DNA: TGTGCCAGCAGCTTATATGGCTCCACAGATACGCAGTATTTT. Its protein is CASSLYGSTDTQYF.

About this clonotype itself: A clone one base away is much larger, so this may be a read error. The V gene is TRBV7-2, the J gene TRBJ2-7; possibly TRBD1 or TRBD2 for D (5 bases each). This CDR3 is 13 amino acids long. The germline V gene has CDR1 SGHTA and CDR2 FQGNSA. The CDR3 sequence is CANSLGVSYEQYF. CDR3 nucleotide sequence: TGTGCCAACAGCTTGGGGGTTAGCTACGAGCAGTACTTC.

The rearrangement joins TRBV11-2 to TRBJ2-1, with D tentatively TRBD1 or TRBD2 (7 bases each). Germline V gene lookup returns CDR1 SGHAT and CDR2 FQNNGV. V gave up 5 bases and J gave up 3 bases, with 14 bases separating them. The CDR3 extends over 15 amino acids. The CDR3 loop is CASSPGGAFYNEQFF. For the CDR3, the DNA is TGTGCCAGCAGCCCAGGGGGGGCTTTCTACAATGAGCAGTTCTTC.

The sample holds a few counts of this clonotype. The gene calls are TRBV5-6 and TRBJ1-1; D gene ambiguous. CDR1 and CDR2 (germline): SGHDT, YYEEEE. The CDR3 runs to 13 residues. The V and J ends lost 4 bases and 3 bases respectively, with 10 bases between them. The CDR3 coding sequence is TGTGCCAGCAGCATGGGGTGGGACACTGAAGCTTTCTTT. Its translation: CASSMGWDTEAFF. Full variable domain (outside the CDR3, taken from reference TRBV5-6 and TRBJ1-1): DAGVTQSPTHLIKTRGQQVTLRCSPKSGHDTVSWYQQALGQGPQFIFQYYEEEERQRGNFPDRFSGHQFPNYSSELNVNALLLGDSALYLCASSMGWDTEAFFGQGTRLTVV.

The chain combines TRBV20-1 with TRBJ2-1; 7 bases fit TRBD2. Germline loops: CDR1 DFQATT, CDR2 SNEGSKA (reference sequence). The V segment lost 5 bases and the J segment 3 bases; nucleotides outside the gene matches: 4. The length of the CDR3 is 13 residues. CDR3 residues: CSARLALYNEQFF. As DNA, the CDR3 is TGCAGTGCTCGACTAGCCCTCTACAATGAGCAGTTCTTC.

Regarding this clonotype: A read error may produce the germline difference seen at one junction end. Written as DNA, the CDR3 is TGTGCCAGCAGTTTAAGCACAAATACGCAGTATTTT. The encoded protein is CASSLSTNTQYF. The J gene is TRBJ2-3, the V gene TRBV27; D not certain. CDR1 is MNHEY and CDR2 is SMNVEV in the germline V gene (reference sequence). CDR3 length: 12 amino acids.

About this clonotype: This may come from a read error, since a much larger clone is one base off. The CDR3 here is CASSWGGFTEAFF. The CDR3 coding sequence is TGTGCCAGCAGCTGGGGGGGTTTCACTGAAGCTTTCTTT. The chain links TRBV7-2 to TRBJ1-1, with D perhaps matching TRBD1 (5 bases). Germline V gives CDR1 SGHTA, CDR2 FQGNSA. V gave up 4 bases and J gave up 4 bases, with 10 bases separating them. CDR3 length: 13 residues.

This clonotype has just a few counts. CDR3 bases: TGTGCCATCAGAGAGGGGGCGGGAGAGACCCAGTACTTC. It translates to CAIREGAGETQYF. The chain carries TRBV10-3 and TRBJ2-5; TRBD1 agrees at 7 bases. CDR3 size: 13 residues. Germline CDR1 and CDR2: ENHRY and SYGVKD. Trimming cost V 6 bases and J 4 bases; bases outside gene matches: 5.

The rearrangement uses TRBV9 and TRBJ2-7; TRBD1 matches at 7 bases. Germline lookup yields CDR1 SGDLS and CDR2 YYNGEE. There are 15 residues in the CDR3. V trimming: 4 bases; J trimming: 3 bases; junction bases outside the gene matches: 10. The CDR3 is CASSPQDRVGYEQYF. The CDR3 coding sequence is TGTGCCAGCAGCCCACAAGACAGGGTGGGCTACGAGCAGTACTTC. Drawing the rest from reference TRBV9 and TRBJ2-7, the complete variable domain is DSGVTQTPKHLITATGQRVTLRCSPRSGDLSVYWYQQSLDQGLQFLIQYYNGEERAKGNILERFSAQQFPDLHSELNLSSLELGDSALYFCASSPQDRVGYEQYFGPGTRLTVT.

This clonotype was detected many times. V gene TRBV7-8 combines with J gene TRBJ2-7; D perhaps matches TRBD2 (6 bases). The CDR3 has 15 amino acids. V dropped 3 bases and J dropped 5 bases, with 17 bases sitting between them. CDR1 is SGHVS and CDR2 is FQNEAQ in the germline V gene. The CDR3 DNA is TGTGCCAGCAGCTTTGGGGGGTCCGGGTCCCACGAGCAGTACTTC. It encodes CASSFGGSGSHEQYF.